This is a list of T cell receptor beta chains from one sample in a study of OX40 agonist ivuxolimab in advanced cancers. Measured with immunoSEQ multiplex PCR; TCRdb has only the in-frame clones, and not every one. The sample contains 20,000 to 25,000 clones, about 83% of which appear only once. This specimen was CD4+ or CD8+ T cells sorted from blood, taken in a trial of the OX40 agonist ivuxolimab. All receptors come from an adult with an advanced solid tumor such as melanoma, head and neck, liver or kidney cancer. CDR3s include the opening cysteine and the closing phenylalanine or tryptophan. Each record gives: clone size, J gene, D gene, V gene, CDR3 DNA, CDR3 protein. A D gene is named only where the DNA matches it firmly. Not every row has a clone size; where given, it reads once, few, many or a size class.

NA | TRBJ2-2 | NA | TRBV7-6 | TGTGCCAGCAGCTTAGAACTTAACACCGGGGAGCTGTTTTTT | CASSLELNTGELFF
NA | TRBJ2-7 | NA | TRBV6-5 | TGTGCCAGCAGTTACTCTCCGGACAGCTCCTACGAGCAGTACTTC | CASSYSPDSSYEQYF
NA | TRBJ1-1 | NA | TRBV7-9 | TGTGCCAGCAGCTTAGCACCAGGGTTGGACACTGAAGCTTTCTTT | CASSLAPGLDTEAFF
NA | TRBJ1-2 | TRBD1 | TRBV5-4 | TGTGCCAGCAGCTTAGGGGGCGAGGTGGTTGGCTACACCTTC | CASSLGGEVVGYTF
NA | TRBJ1-5 | TRBD1 | TRBV10-3 | TGTGCCATCAGTGAGACAGGGGGCTGGCAGCCCCAGCATTTT | CAISETGGWQPQHF
NA | TRBJ2-7 | NA | TRBV4-1 | TGCGCCAGCAGCCCAAGTACAACCACCTACGAGCAGTACTTC | CASSPSTTTYEQYF
NA | TRBJ2-7 | NA | TRBV19 | TGTGCCAGTAGTATTACAGGAAACTCCTACGAGCAGTACTTC | CASSITGNSYEQYF
NA | TRBJ2-3 | NA | TRBV5-5 | TGTGCCAGCATCATTGGGGGGAGTCAGAATACGCAGTATTTT | CASIIGGSQNTQYF
NA | TRBJ2-1 | TRBD2 | TRBV19 | TGTGCCAGTAGTATAGGGCCTCTAGCGGGGGCTAATGAGCAGTTCTTC | CASSIGPLAGANEQFF
NA | TRBJ1-3 | NA | TRBV4-1 | TGCGCCAGCAGCCAAGATCAACGACTATACTTCAACTCTGGAAACACCATATATTTT | CASSQDQRLYFNSGNTIYF
NA | TRBJ2-3 | TRBD2 | TRBV27 | TGTGCCAGCAGTCCTGGGCTAGCGGGGGAAGATACGCAGTATTTT | CASSPGLAGEDTQYF
NA | TRBJ1-1 | NA | TRBV28 | TGTGCCAGCTTCCCGGCGGGACATCCTCTGGCTTTCTTT | CASFPAGHPLAFF
once | TRBJ2-7 | NA | TRBV9 | TGTGCCAGCAGCGGAGGGACCCCTCAGGACGAGCAGTACTTC | CASSGGTPQDEQYF
NA | TRBJ2-5 | TRBD1 | TRBV27 | TGTGCCAGCAGTTTAACAGGGGGCGCCGAGACCCAGTACTTC | CASSLTGGAETQYF
medium-sized | TRBJ1-5 | NA | TRBV28 | TGTGCCAGCAGTTGGCAGGGGCCGACTCACAATCAGCCCCAGCATTTT | CASSWQGPTHNQPQHF
NA | TRBJ2-7 | TRBD2 | TRBV9 | TGTGCCAGCAGCCGGGGGGACTACGAGCAGTACTTC | CASSRGDYEQYF
NA | TRBJ1-1 | NA | TRBV28 | TGTGCCAGCAGTTTACGCCTTGAGAACACTGAAGCTTTCTTT | CASSLRLENTEAFF
NA | TRBJ1-2 | NA | TRBV13 | TGTGCCAGCAGCTCTACCGGGACATATACTTATGGCTACACCTTC | CASSSTGTYTYGYTF
NA | TRBJ2-2 | NA | TRBV6-4 | TGTGCCAGCAGGGGCAGGGCTAACACCGGGGAGCTGTTTTTT | CASRGRANTGELFF
NA | TRBJ1-1 | NA | TRBV4-2 | TGTGCCAGCAGCCAAGATACGGGATCTAGGGCTTTCTTT | CASSQDTGSRAFF
NA | TRBJ1-3 | NA | TRBV9 | TGTGCCAGCAGCCCAGGGAACACCATATATTTT | CASSPGNTIYF
NA | TRBJ2-1 | NA | TRBV9 | TGTGCCTCTACCGGTCAGGGAGACAATGAGCAGTTCTTC | CASTGQGDNEQFF
NA | TRBJ2-2 | TRBD2 | TRBV7-8 | TGTGCCAGCAGCTCCCGGACTAGCGGGCTCACCGGGGAGCTGTTTTTT | CASSSRTSGLTGELFF
NA | TRBJ2-7 | NA | TRBV10-3 | TGTGCCATCAGTGAGGAGAGCTACGAGCAGTACTTC | CAISEESYEQYF
NA | TRBJ2-1 | TRBD2 | TRBV5-1 | TGCGCCAGCAGCCCTACCTCCTTGGTGGGGGGGACCTTTCGCTACAATGAGCAGTTCTTC | CASSPTSLVGGTFRYNEQFF
once | TRBJ1-4 | NA | TRBV29-1 | TGCAGCGCAGGTGCGGTTTCAACTAATGAAAAACTGTTTTTT | CSAGAVSTNEKLFF
once | TRBJ1-1 | TRBD1 | TRBV9 | TGTGCCAGCAGCGTAGCTCCGGGGGAGGGGGCATTGAACACTGAAGCTTTCTTT | CASSVAPGEGALNTEAFF
NA | TRBJ1-2 | NA | TRBV20-1 | TGCAGTGCCACAGGGAACTATGGCTACACCTTC | CSATGNYGYTF